The 27 T cell receptor beta chains below were found in one sample sequenced in a study of spatial heterogeneity in lung cancer. Whole-study results and caveats: Expanded alpha and beta TCR counts within tumors tracked tumor mutation counts.

Antigens for these TCRs are unknown. Time point noted: sample taken at primary tumor resection. TCRdb re-called the 5' RACE reads with MiXCR, one entry per CDR3 protein. The sample contains more than 15,000 distinct CDR3 sequences, under 8% of which appear only once. The sample was lung tumor tissue, taken at surgery. The receptors were gathered from a male donor with early-stage non-small cell lung cancer.

This clonotype occurred many times. Since it is a stray read in a library aimed at alpha chains, this beta chain has a size that is not meaningful. The V gene is TRBV18, the J gene TRBJ2-2, with D uncertain. V lost 2 bases and J lost 4, with 5 bases in between. CDR1 and CDR2 (germline): KGHSH, LQKENI. CDR3 length: 13 amino acids. The DNA for the CDR3 is TGTGCCAGCTCACCAGATCGCACCGGGGAGCTGTTTTTT. This translates into CASSPDRTGELFF.

This clonotype was observed many times. Little can be read into the size of this beta chain, an off-target read in a library designed for alpha chains. The V call is TRBV11-3, the J call TRBJ2-2; D call uncertain. Trimming cost V 4 bases and J 7 bases, with 10 bases left between them. Germline CDR1 is SGHNT and CDR2 is YENEEA. The CDR3 is 13 amino acids. The CDR3 DNA follows: TGTGCCAGCAGCTCCTTCCGCGGCGGGGAGCTGTTTTTT. Encoded protein: CASSSFRGGELFF.

At least ten counts were recorded for this clonotype. In a library made to pick up alpha chains, this beta chain is a stray read with a size that means little. The J gene is TRBJ2-1, the V gene TRBV7-8; a weak D match, TRBD2 (6 bases). The CDR3 sequence is 15 residues long. V lost 5 bases to trimming and J lost 9 bases, with 20 bases between them. From germline, CDR1 is SGHVS and CDR2 FQNEAQ. The CDR3 here is CASSPRREARGEQFF. The CDR3 region has the DNA TGTGCCAGCAGCCCCAGGAGGGAGGCGAGGGGTGAGCAGTTCTTC.

This clonotype was counted at least ten times. For a library built for alpha chains, this beta chain is a stray read; little rests on its size. J is TRBJ2-1 and V is TRBV29-1; no firm D call. Germline lookup yields CDR1 SQVTM and CDR2 ANQGSEA. The V gene lost 3 bases and the J gene lost 5 bases, with 14 bases spanning the gap. The length of the CDR3 is 14 residues. CDR3 DNA sequence: TGCAGCGTTGATCGTCCCTGGAGTGACAATGAGCAGTTCTTC. Its protein product is CSVDRPWSDNEQFF.

Remarks on this clonotype: A library prepared for alpha chains yielded this beta chain as an off-target read; its size is of little meaning. This rearrangement joins TRBV24-1 to TRBJ2-5; 10 nucleotides agree with TRBD1. Losses at the gene ends were 6 bases for V and 4 bases for J; bases not matched to a gene: 4. Germline V gene data show CDR1 as KGHDR and CDR2 as SFDVKD. This CDR3 is built from 14 residues. The CDR3 reads CATSRGQGGETQYF. CDR3 sequence (DNA): TGTGCCACCAGTCGCGGACAGGGGGGAGAGACCCAGTACTTC.

This clonotype was observed many times. This beta chain lies outside the target of a library built for alpha chains; its clone size means little. The gene calls are TRBV28 and TRBJ1-2; 11 nucleotides line up with TRBD1. Per germline, CDR1 MDHEN and CDR2 SYDVKM. The CDR3 runs 15 residues. V lost 4 bases, J lost 4 bases, and 5 bases stayed unmatched. CDR3 DNA sequence: TGTGCCAGCAGTTCGCCGGGACAGGGGGGCTATGGCTACACCTTC. Its translation: CASSSPGQGGYGYTF.

Details on this clonotype: This beta chain appears as a stray read in a library generated for alpha chains; its size is not informative. V and J are TRBV3-1 and TRBJ1-1; D is ambiguous. CDR1 and CDR2 (germline): LGHDT, YNNKEL (reference sequence). V was cut by 4 bases and J by 2 bases, with 8 bases left in between. CDR3 length: 13 amino acids. Here the CDR3 DNA reads TGTGCCAGCAGCCCCCACGAAAACACTGAAGCTTTCTTT. This translates into CASSPHENTEAFF.

Points on this clonotype: This beta chain is a stray sequence in a library constructed for alpha chains; its clone size is not meaningful. The chain joins TRBV20-1 to TRBJ2-5; 8 positions match TRBD2. Germline V gives CDR1 DFQATT, CDR2 SNEGSKA (reference sequence). This CDR3 region has 14 residues. Germline trimming cut 3 bases from V and 6 bases from J; bases unmatched to any gene: 9. This CDR3 is CSARANPGGQTQYF. The CDR3 DNA reads as TGCAGTGCTAGGGCTAATCCGGGGGGGCAGACCCAGTACTTC.

As regards this clonotype: In a library made to pick up alpha chains, this beta chain is a stray read with a size that means little. V and J are TRBV21-1 and TRBJ2-3; whether TRBD1, the table's D call, matches the DNA was not checked. TRBV21-1 is recorded as a pseudogene. CDR3 length equals 14 residues. The CDR3 here is CASSKETRVLAQYF. The CDR3 nucleotides are TGTGCCAGCAGCAAAGAAACCAGGGTTCTTGCGCAGTATTTT.

This clonotype was seen ten or more times. Being off target in a library aimed at alpha chains, this beta chain has a size of little meaning. This chain links TRBV6-5 with TRBJ1-1; weak D call: TRBD1 (5 bases). Germline V gives CDR1 MNHEY, CDR2 SVGAGI. CDR3 size: 15 residues. V was trimmed by 5 bases and J by 0 bases, leaving 13 bases between them. CDR3 bases: TGTGCCAGCAGTCCCCCCCAGGGCATGAACACTGAAGCTTTCTTT. Its protein product is CASSPPQGMNTEAFF.

This clonotype was detected many times. Found in a library prepared for alpha chains, this beta chain is an off-target read, and its abundance has little meaning. The V gene is TRBV10-1, the J gene TRBJ2-7; a possible D gene is TRBD2 (6 bases). CDR3 size: 14 residues. Germline CDR1 reads WNHNN; CDR2 reads SYGVQD (reference sequence). Trimming took 3 bases from V and 4 from J, leaving 13 bases between them. The CDR3 reads CASSDSSVWYEQYF. Written as DNA, the CDR3 is TGCGCCAGCAGTGATTCTAGCGTCTGGTACGAGCAGTACTTC.

By proportion, this clonotype is medium-sized (0.01 to 0.1%). With the library built for alpha chains, this beta chain is off target and its frequency is not meaningful. The V call is TRBV12-3 or TRBV12-4, the J call TRBJ1-5; maybe TRBD1 (5 bases). The CDR3 length is 14 residues. With 5 bases removed from V and 11 bases from J, the gap between germline ends came to 19 bases. The CDR3 DNA reads TGTGCCAGCAGTCTCCGGGACGCGATGGGGGCCCAGCATTTT. Translated: CASSLRDAMGAQHF.

Comment on this clonotype: Being off target in a library aimed at alpha chains, this beta chain has a size of little meaning. The chain carries TRBV5-6 and TRBJ1-4; D may be TRBD1 (6 bases). V was trimmed by 3 bases and J by 7 bases, leaving 10 bases between them. The germline V gene encodes CDR1 SGHDT and CDR2 YYEEEE. CDR3 length: 13 amino acids. The CDR3 DNA reads TGTGCCAGCAGCTGGGGGGGCGTTGAAAAACTGTTTTTT. This encodes CASSWGGVEKLFF.

A remark on this clonotype: The library was built for alpha chains, so this beta chain is an off-target read and its size means little. The chain is built from TRBV12-3 or TRBV12-4 and TRBJ1-5; the D is unclear. The V end was cut by 7 bases, the J end by 4 bases, with 14 bases between. The CDR3 runs to 14 residues. The CDR3 loop reads CASTLNGPNQPQHF. CDR3 DNA sequence: TGTGCCAGCACCCTTAACGGGCCAAATCAGCCCCAGCATTTT.

This clonotype came up many times. This beta chain came through as a stray read in a library set up for alpha chains, and its size says little. This rearrangement joins TRBV7-7 to TRBJ2-3, with D hard to call. Germline CDR1 and CDR2: SSHAT and FNYEAQ (reference sequence). The CDR3 contains 13 residues. V was pared by 0 bases and J by 6 bases, with 7 bases between. The CDR3 loop reads CASSLAFRDTQYF. As DNA, the CDR3 is TGTGCCAGCAGCTTAGCGTTTCGGGATACGCAGTATTTT.

A word on this clonotype: This beta chain is a stray read from a library made for alpha chains; its abundance is not meaningful. This sequence joins TRBV20-1 and TRBJ2-1; 9 bases align to TRBD2. CDR3 length equals 14 residues. Germline values: CDR1 DFQATT, CDR2 SNEGSKA (reference sequence). The ends lost 6 bases at V and 8 bases at J; junction bases unmatched: 11. The CDR3 sequence is CSAPNSGSVDEQFF. DNA for the CDR3: TGCAGTGCACCGAATAGCGGGAGCGTGGATGAGCAGTTCTTC.

This clonotype has at least ten counts. This beta chain is an unintended read in a library built for alpha chains; its size means little. The chain carries TRBV28 and TRBJ2-7; D not certain. Germline CDR1 is MDHEN and CDR2 is SYDVKM. The CDR3 runs to 12 residues. The ends were cut back, 6 bases at V and 2 bases at J, with 8 bases in the middle. CDR3 sequence: CASSLKAYEQYF. CDR3 DNA: TGTGCCAGCAGCCTAAAGGCCTACGAGCAGTACTTC. Drawing the rest from reference TRBV28 and TRBJ2-7, the complete variable domain is DVKVTQSSRYLVKRTGEKVFLECVQDMDHENMFWYRQDPGLGLRLIYFSYDVKMKEKGDIPEGYSVSREKKERFSLILESASTNQTSMYLCASSLKAYEQYFGPGTRLTVT.

Many counts were recorded for this clonotype. Within a library made for alpha chains, this beta chain is off target, and its count is uninformative. V and J are TRBV29-1 and TRBJ1-5; TRBD1 is a possible D gene (5 bases). The CDR3 totals 13 residues. V was shortened by 7 bases and J by 2 bases, with 12 bases between the two germline ends. Germline-derived CDR1 and CDR2 are SQVTM and ANQGSEA. CDR3 amino acids: CSGGGGGNQPQHF. CDR3 in DNA: TGCAGCGGCGGCGGAGGGGGCAATCAGCCCCAGCATTTT.

This clonotype was observed many times. The library was built for alpha chains, so this beta chain is an off-target read and its size means little. The chain is built from TRBV6-6 and TRBJ1-5; 7 nucleotides line up with TRBD1. CDR1 and CDR2 (germline): MNHNY, SVGAGI (reference sequence). Unmatched junction bases numbered 6, after V lost 2 bases and J lost 2 bases. This CDR3 contains 16 residues. CDR3 sequence: CASSYGTGVGNQPQHF. DNA for the CDR3: TGTGCCAGCAGTTACGGAACAGGGGTCGGCAATCAGCCCCAGCATTTT.

Sample share makes this clonotype medium-sized. As an off-target read in a library built for alpha chains, this beta chain has a frequency of little significance. V gene TRBV9 combines with J gene TRBJ1-4, with a tentative D call TRBD1 (6 bases). V was clipped by 0 bases and J by 5 bases, with 11 bases between them. CDR1 SGDLS and CDR2 YYNGEE come from the germline V gene. The CDR3 sequence is 15 residues long. For the CDR3, the DNA is TGTGCCAGCAGCGTAGGGTCAGGGGTGAATGAAAAACTGTTTTTT. Translated: CASSVGSGVNEKLFF.

This clonotype was seen repeatedly, ten times or more. This beta chain appears as a stray read in a library generated for alpha chains; its size is not informative. The rearrangement joins TRBV29-1 to TRBJ2-3; 12 bases match TRBD2. Per the germline V gene, CDR1 is SQVTM and CDR2 is ANQGSEA. The CDR3 totals 15 residues. Unmatched junction bases numbered 10, after V lost 6 bases and J lost 6 bases. CDR3 DNA: TGCAGCGTCCGCCCTAGCGGGAGGGCGGCGGATACGCAGTATTTT. It yields the protein CSVRPSGRAADTQYF.

This clonotype was picked up many times. The library was built for alpha chains, so this beta chain is an off-target read and its size means little. This chain's CDR3 is CASSLGTSGNEQFF. Here the CDR3 DNA reads TGTGCCAGCAGTTTAGGGACTAGCGGCAATGAGCAGTTCTTC. This chain joins TRBV12-3 or TRBV12-4 and TRBJ2-1; 10 bases line up with TRBD2. The CDR3 has 14 residues. After removal of 1 base from V and 6 bases from J, the junction contained 0 bases not matched to a gene.

This clonotype was seen ten or more times. This beta chain slipped into a library made for alpha chains as a stray read, so its size is not meaningful. J is TRBJ2-7 and V is TRBV27; D might be TRBD1 (6 bases). The CDR3 length is 14 residues. Per the germline V gene, CDR1 is MNHEY and CDR2 is SMNVEV (reference sequence). Trimming left V 4 bases short and J 2 bases short, with 12 bases between. The CDR3 sequence is CASSSIDRTYEQYF. The CDR3 region has the DNA TGTGCCAGCAGTTCCATCGACAGGACCTACGAGCAGTACTTC.

This clonotype was recorded many times. This beta chain is a stray sequence in a library constructed for alpha chains; its clone size is not meaningful. The CDR3 DNA reads TGTGCCAGCAGCCCCCCGGGACTAGGGCAAGAGACCCAGTACTTC. It codes for CASSPPGLGQETQYF. The V gene is TRBV11-2, the J gene TRBJ2-5; TRBD2 matches at 8 bases. CDR3 length equals 15 residues. The junction had 7 bases not matched to a gene; V was cut back by 5 bases and J by 2 bases. Looked up from germline, CDR1 is SGHAT and CDR2 is FQNNGV.

This clonotype was counted many times. The library was built for alpha chains, so this beta chain is an off-target read and its size means little. The rearrangement uses TRBV2 and TRBJ2-3; the D call may be TRBD1 or TRBD2 (5 bases each). Per the germline V gene, CDR1 is SNHLY and CDR2 is FYNNEI. The CDR3 consists of 14 residues. The germline V and J ends were trimmed by 7 bases and 6 bases, with 17 bases remaining between them. For the CDR3, the DNA is TGTGCCAGCACCCTCGGGGCGGGCTCTGATACGCAGTATTTT. The encoded protein is CASTLGAGSDTQYF.

This clonotype has ten or more counts. As an off-target read in a library built for alpha chains, this beta chain has a frequency of little significance. The CDR3 loop reads CASSLGPTAETQYF. The CDR3 bases are TGTGCCAGCAGCTTGGGCCCTACGGCAGAGACCCAGTACTTC. The rearrangement uses TRBV11-2 and TRBJ2-5; no clear D. The CDR3 is 14 amino acids. CDR1 is SGHAT and CDR2 is FQNNGV in the germline V gene. Trimming pared 3 bases from V and 4 bases from J, leaving 12 bases between.

About this clonotype: It may be a read error: a sequence one base away is much more abundant. Because this beta chain is a stray read in a library intended to capture alpha chains, its abundance should not be given much weight. The chain joins TRBV20-1 to TRBJ1-5, with D perhaps TRBD1 (6 bases). The CDR3 sequence is 12 residues long. Germline lookup yields CDR1 DFQATT and CDR2 SNEGSKA (reference sequence). CDR3 DNA sequence: TGCAGGGGGGCGGGGATGAGGCAGCCCCAGCATTTT. Protein sequence: CRGAGMRQPQHF.